The 17 T cell receptor beta chains listed next were all sequenced from one sample in a study of neurological immune-mediated disorders. TCRdb redid the calling of the 5' RACE reads with MiXCR, one entry per CDR3 protein. The sample lists under 85,000 distinct CDR3 sequences; over 5% were seen once. Sequenced sample: PBMCs. These receptor sequences come from a human donor with multiple sclerosis. The donor label of this sample is uncertain.

This clonotype was observed many times. The gene calls are TRBV7-6 and TRBJ2-7; 7 positions match TRBD2. CDR3 length equals 16 residues. The junction had 9 bases not matched to a gene; V was cut back by 0 bases and J by 4 bases. Per the germline V gene, CDR1 is SGHVS and CDR2 is FNYEAQ. The CDR3 sequence: CASSLAMGGKPYEQYF. DNA for the CDR3: TGTGCCAGCAGCTTAGCGATGGGGGGGAAGCCTTACGAGCAGTACTTC.

This clonotype was detected ten times or more. The rearrangement uses TRBV20-1 and TRBJ2-6; 8 bases line up with TRBD1. The CDR3 has 16 residues. The J segment lost 1 base and the V segment lost 1 base, leaving 3 bases of the junction unmatched. Germline values: CDR1 DFQATT, CDR2 SNEGSKA (reference sequence). CDR3 in amino acids: CSARGQGKSGANVLTF. As DNA, the CDR3 is TGCAGTGCTAGAGGACAGGGGAAGTCTGGGGCCAACGTCCTGACTTTC.

This clonotype was seen ten or more times. This chain joins TRBV24-1 and TRBJ1-1, with 9 bases fitting TRBD1. The CDR3 is made up of 14 amino acids. The trim removed 3 bases at V and 6 bases at J, leaving 4 bases unmatched. Looked up from germline, CDR1 is KGHDR and CDR2 is SFDVKD. The DNA for the CDR3 is TGTGCCACCAGTGATACAGGGGGCAGATCTGAAGCTTTCTTT. Translated: CATSDTGGRSEAFF.

This clonotype was counted ten times or more. The V call is TRBV3-1, the J call TRBJ2-7; D not resolved. This CDR3 contains 13 residues. The V gene lost 1 base and the J gene lost 6 bases, with 10 bases spanning the gap. The germline V gene has CDR1 LGHDT and CDR2 YNNKEL (reference sequence). CDR3 in DNA: TGTGCCAGCAGCCAAGTCCTCCTAAGCGAGCAGTACTTC. Translated, it gives CASSQVLLSEQYF.

This clonotype was seen many times. The chain employs TRBV5-1 and TRBJ2-2, with 7 bases aligning to TRBD1. Germline V lookup: CDR1 SGHRS, CDR2 YFSETQ. With 3 bases clipped from V and 1 base from J, the junction kept 6 bases outside the gene matches. This CDR3 region has 16 residues. CDR3 in DNA: TGCGCCAGCAGCTCCCATAGGACAGGGAACACCGGGGAGCTGTTTTTT. It translates to CASSSHRTGNTGELFF.

This clonotype has at least ten counts. The chain couples TRBV9 to TRBJ1-6; maybe TRBD1 (5 bases). The V gene's germline CDR1 is SGDLS and CDR2 YYNGEE. The CDR3 is 14 amino acids. V gave up 1 base and J gave up 6 bases, with 8 bases separating them. CDR3 amino acids: CASSVRGINSPLHF. The CDR3 DNA reads TGTGCCAGCAGCGTACGGGGGATTAATTCACCCCTCCACTTT.

This clonotype has ten or more counts. This chain connects TRBV24-1 to TRBJ1-1; D might be TRBD1 (5 bases). The germline CDR1 and CDR2 sequences are KGHDR and SFDVKD. The CDR3 length is 17 residues. V gave up 3 bases and J gave up 1 base, with 17 bases separating them. Here the CDR3 DNA reads TGTGCCACCAGTGATGGAGGGGCCCCCGGGAGGAACACTGAAGCTTTCTTT. Its translation: CATSDGGAPGRNTEAFF.

This clonotype was seen ten or more times. The rearrangement links TRBV5-1 to TRBJ2-3, with a possible D match to TRBD2 (5 bases). CDR1 and CDR2 from the germline V gene are SGHRS and YFSETQ. Trimming shortened V by 7 bases and J by 5 bases, and 11 bases separated the two germline ends. This CDR3 is 12 amino acids long. The CDR3 DNA follows: TGCGCCAGCGCAGCGGCTTTAGATACGCAGTATTTT. Translating gives CASAAALDTQYF.

Many counts were recorded for this clonotype. The chain links TRBV12-3 or TRBV12-4 to TRBJ2-7, with TRBD1 matching over 10 bases. Germline trimming cut 6 bases from V and 5 bases from J; bases unmatched to any gene: 7. This CDR3 is 14 amino acids long. In nucleotides, the CDR3 is TGTGCCAGCAGCCAAAGAGGGACAGGGGACGAGCAGTACTTC. It translates to CASSQRGTGDEQYF.

The chain recombines TRBV5-1 with TRBJ2-5, with a tentative D call TRBD1 (6 bases). The CDR3 has 14 residues. Trimming took off 3 bases at V and 5 bases at J, with 14 bases between the two ends. Germline-derived CDR1 and CDR2 are SGHRS and YFSETQ. The CDR3 coding sequence is TGCGCCAGCAGCTACGGGACAAAGGCGGAGACCCAGTACTTC. It is translated as CASSYGTKAETQYF. The variable domain in full, with the rest retrieved from reference TRBV5-1 and TRBJ2-5, is KAGVTQTPRYLIKTRGQQVTLSCSPISGHRSVSWYQQTPGQGLQFLFEYFSETQRNKGNFPGRFSGRQFSNSRSEMNVSTLELGDSALYLCASSYGTKAETQYFGPGTRLLVL.

This clonotype was found many times. The V gene is TRBV5-1, the J gene TRBJ1-5, with a weak D call TRBD1 (5 bases). V was trimmed by 4 bases and J by 3 bases, leaving 14 bases between them. Germline loops: CDR1 SGHRS, CDR2 YFSETQ. The CDR3 spans 15 residues. The CDR3 DNA reads TGCGCCAGCAGCGAGGGACTGTCGTTCAATCAGCCCCAGCATTTT. Translating it yields CASSEGLSFNQPQHF.

This clonotype has at least ten counts. The chain carries TRBV6-5 and TRBJ1-5; D uncertain. V gave up 5 bases and J gave up 6 bases, with 11 bases separating them. The CDR3 loop spans 13 amino acids. Germline lookup yields CDR1 MNHEY and CDR2 SVGAGI. CDR3 sequence: CASSPSLGQPQHF. In nucleotides, the CDR3 is TGTGCCAGCAGTCCCTCGTTGGGTCAGCCCCAGCATTTT.

This clonotype was seen repeatedly, ten times or more. The chain employs TRBV5-1 and TRBJ2-5, with D possibly matching TRBD2 (6 bases). Trimming shortened V by 4 bases and J by 2 bases, and 9 bases separated the two germline ends. CDR1 and CDR2 from the germline V gene are SGHRS and YFSETQ. The CDR3 length is 13 residues. The CDR3 nucleotides are TGCGCCAGCAGCGGGGACTTTCAAGAGACCCAGTACTTC. Protein sequence: CASSGDFQETQYF.

This clonotype was seen once. A much larger clone differs by one base, so this may be a read error. The chain couples TRBV13 to TRBJ2-1, with D possibly matching TRBD2 (6 bases). Per germline, CDR1 PRHDT and CDR2 FYEKMQ (reference sequence). The CDR3 is 17 amino acids. Deletions cut 5 bases from V and 4 bases from J, with 21 bases between. The CDR3 sequence: CASSPPPGGPSYNEQFF. Written as DNA, the CDR3 is TGTGCCAGCAGCCCACCCCCCGGGGGACCTAGTTACAATGAGCAGTTCTTC. Combining the CDR3 with reference TRBV13 and TRBJ2-1 gives the whole variable domain AAGVIQSPRHLIKEKRETATLKCYPIPRHDTVYWYQQGPGQDPQFLISFYEKMQSDKGSIPDRFSAQQFSDYHSELNMSSLELGDSALYFCASSPPPGGPSYNEQFFGPGTRLTVL.

This clonotype was seen a handful of times. V and J are TRBV7-9 and TRBJ2-1; no firm D call. Between the trimmed V and J ends, which lost 3 bases and 0 bases, there was a span of 15 bases. This CDR3 spans 17 amino acids. CDR1 and CDR2 (germline): SEHNR, FQNEAQ (reference sequence). The CDR3 here is CASSFSHIGISYNEQFF. Written as DNA, the CDR3 is TGTGCCAGCAGCTTCTCCCACATTGGGATCTCCTACAATGAGCAGTTCTTC.

This clonotype was counted many times. This chain links TRBV7-6 with TRBJ2-7, with TRBD1 matching 8 bases. With 3 bases clipped from V and 4 bases from J, the junction kept 8 bases outside the gene matches. The CDR3 totals 15 residues. The germline V gene encodes CDR1 SGHVS and CDR2 FNYEAQ. Here the CDR3 DNA reads TGTGCCAGCAGCTTCCGGACAGGGCGAGGATACGAGCAGTACTTC. Its protein product is CASSFRTGRGYEQYF.

V gene TRBV7-9 combines with J gene TRBJ2-1, with D maybe TRBD2 (7 bases). Trimming stripped 0 bases from V and 4 bases from J, with 13 bases between. Germline loops: CDR1 SEHNR, CDR2 FQNEAQ (reference sequence). The CDR3 is 16 amino acids. Here the CDR3 reads CASSLAGGRGYNEQFF. In DNA, the CDR3 is TGTGCCAGCAGCTTAGCGGGGGGGCGAGGGTACAATGAGCAGTTCTTC.